The rows below give T cell receptor beta chains drawn from one sample of a study of OX40 agonist ivuxolimab in advanced cancers. Assay used: immunoSEQ multiplex PCR; TCRdb lists only in-frame clones, some missing. This sample has 73,000 or so clones, with 86% found just once. The specimen comprised CD4+ or CD8+ T cells sorted from blood, sampled in a trial of the OX40 agonist ivuxolimab. The receptors were gathered from an adult with an advanced solid tumor such as melanoma, head and neck, liver or kidney cancer. Each CDR3 is given with its conserved first and last residue. A D gene is named only where the DNA matches it firmly. The size of a clone is reported for some rows only, either as once, few or many, or as a class for expanded clones.

v_gene,j_gene,abundance,d_gene,CDR3nt,CDR3aa
TRBV28,TRBJ2-7,once,.,TGTGCCAGCACCCCCGGGGGACGGAAAGGCGAGCAGTACTTC,CASTPGGRKGEQYF
TRBV6-6,TRBJ1-5,.,.,TGTGCCAGCAGTTACGGCCAGAGCGCGGATCAGCCCCAGCATTTT,CASSYGQSADQPQHF
TRBV5-6,TRBJ2-6,.,TRBD1,TGTGCCAGCACTAAGGGGGCTAGAGGGGCCAACGTCCTGACTTTC,CASTKGARGANVLTF
TRBV5-1,TRBJ2-2,once,.,TGCGCCAGCAGGGCGCGGACGGGAAGACTCGGGGAGCTGTTTTTT,CASRARTGRLGELFF
TRBV30,TRBJ1-5,.,.,TGTGCCTGGAGTCCTCCTCCTTTCGATCAGCCCCAGCATTTT,CAWSPPPFDQPQHF
TRBV6-5,TRBJ2-3,.,.,TGTGCCAGCAGTTACTCAGGGGGGGATACGCAGTATTTT,CASSYSGGDTQYF
TRBV2,TRBJ2-2,.,.,TGTGCCAGCAGTGAAACAGGTTCCGCCACCGGGGAGCTGTTTTTT,CASSETGSATGELFF
TRBV6-7,TRBJ2-6,.,TRBD1,TGTGCCAGCAGTTCCGGACAGGGGGCTGCTGGGGCCAACGTCCTGACTTTC,CASSSGQGAAGANVLTF
TRBV6-6,TRBJ1-3,.,.,TGTGCCAGCAGCTACGCGGACAGACGGTACTTT,CASSYADRRYF
TRBV19,TRBJ2-3,.,.,TGTGCCAGTGGCCGCGGGGTAGGGGAGGGCACAGATACGCAGTATTTT,CASGRGVGEGTDTQYF
TRBV6-5,TRBJ2-4,.,TRBD2,TGTGCCAGCGGACTAGCGGGGGAGGTAAACATTCAGTACTTC,CASGLAGEVNIQYF
TRBV6-5,TRBJ2-1,once,.,TGTGCCAGCCGGGCGTCTCCTTATGAGCAGTTCTTC,CASRASPYEQFF
TRBV19,TRBJ2-2,.,.,TGTGCCAGTAGTTTAGGCGGAGGCCCCGGGGAGCTGTTTTTT,CASSLGGGPGELFF
TRBV19,TRBJ2-3,.,.,TGTGCCAGTCTTCCCCAGCGGGCGAGCACAGATACGCAGTATTTT,CASLPQRASTDTQYF
TRBV10-3,TRBJ1-4,few,.,TGTGCCATCAGTGAAGGGGAACAGACTAAACTGTTTTTT,CAISEGEQTKLFF
TRBV5-1,TRBJ1-2,.,.,TGCGCCAGCAGCTTGGAACCCGGACAGCGGGTAGGTGGCTACACCTTC,CASSLEPGQRVGGYTF
TRBV28,TRBJ1-1,.,.,TGTGCCAGCAGTCCCACCCACAGGGTGGACACTGAAGCTTTCTTT,CASSPTHRVDTEAFF
TRBV27,TRBJ2-1,.,.,TGTGCCAGCAGTTTACGAGGGACCTCCTACAATGAGCAGTTCTTC,CASSLRGTSYNEQFF
TRBV10-3,TRBJ2-2,once,TRBD2,TGTGCCATCAGTGGGACTAGTCCTTCAGGCACCGGGGAGCTGTTTTTT,CAISGTSPSGTGELFF
TRBV5-1,TRBJ2-3,.,.,TGCGCCAGCAGCTTCGGCGGCGGAGGCACAGATACGCAGTATTTT,CASSFGGGGTDTQYF
TRBV29-1,TRBJ2-5,.,.,TGCAGCACCTCTCGGGGAGAGACCCAGTACTTC,CSTSRGETQYF
TRBV5-1,TRBJ1-5,.,TRBD1,TGCGCCAGCAGCCACGGGACAGGGGGTCAGCCCCAGCATTTT,CASSHGTGGQPQHF
TRBV5-1,TRBJ2-2,.,TRBD2,TGCGCCAGTCGAGAGGGGAGGGCGGACACCGGGGAGCTGTTTTTT,CASREGRADTGELFF